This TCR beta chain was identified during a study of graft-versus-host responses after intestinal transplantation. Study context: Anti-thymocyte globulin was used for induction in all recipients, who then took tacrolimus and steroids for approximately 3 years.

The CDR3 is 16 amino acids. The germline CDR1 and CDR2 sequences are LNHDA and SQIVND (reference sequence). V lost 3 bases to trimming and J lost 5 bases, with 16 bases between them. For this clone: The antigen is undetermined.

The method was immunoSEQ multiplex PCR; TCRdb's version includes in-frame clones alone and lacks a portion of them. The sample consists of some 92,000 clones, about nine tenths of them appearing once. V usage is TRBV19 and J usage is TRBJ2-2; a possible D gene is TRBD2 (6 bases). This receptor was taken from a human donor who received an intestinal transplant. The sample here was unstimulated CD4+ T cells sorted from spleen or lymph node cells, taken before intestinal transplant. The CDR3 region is CASSIGGGGHTGELFF. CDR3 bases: TGTGCCAGTAGTATTGGTGGGGGAGGCCATACCGGGGAGCTGTTTTTT.